The source of this T cell receptor beta chain is a study of beta chain features in type 1 diabetes. Expressed TCRB transcripts were sequenced after all isolated RNA was converted to cDNA. Assay used: immunoSEQ multiplex PCR; TCRdb lists only in-frame clones, some missing. The data contain some 160,000 clones, 7.5% to 9.5% of them singletons. The germline V and J ends were trimmed by 6 bases and 8 bases, with 14 bases remaining between them. This CDR3 region has 14 residues. Germline CDR1 reads KGHSH; CDR2 reads LQKENI. This clone was counted only a few times. This TCR came from a woman aged 18-35 years in good health. What was sequenced was central memory CD4+ T cells from blood. The chain links TRBV18 to TRBJ1-6; D call uncertain. The CDR3 sequence is CASSPTSEDSPLHF. In nucleotides, the CDR3 is TGTGCCAGCTCCCCGACCAGCGAGGATTCACCCCTCCACTTT.